This T cell receptor (beta chain) was sequenced during a study of T cells in Graves' hyperthyroidism and ophthalmopathy. Overall study results and limits: The majority of expanded thyroid clonotypes above 0.001 also appeared in blood.

The germline CDR1 and CDR2 sequences are SGHDT and YYEEEE. CDR3 size: 16 residues. Unmatched junction bases numbered 8, after V lost 4 bases and J lost 4 bases. TCR beta CDR3 regions were amplified from RNA transcripts. Initially, a first-round RT-PCR of the TCR CDR3 employed the HTBI primer set. Via MiXCR, TCRdb re-called the multiplex PCR reads, giving one row per CDR3 protein. Here the sample spans about 380,000 distinct CDR3 sequences, approximately 15% being singletons. Participants, patients aged 18 to 65, had newly diagnosed hyperthyroidism with a duration under 2 months. A patient was excluded if there was uncontrolled infection, other autoimmune disease, pregnancy or lactation. About this clonotype: Its antigen is not known.

This receptor was identified in a woman in her sixties or seventies with Graves' hyperthyroidism. The sample comprised blood. The chain joins TRBV5-6 to TRBJ2-6; TRBD1 agrees at 7 bases. The CDR3 bases are TGTGCCAGCAGCGTTTACAGGGGCGCCGGGGCCAACGTCCTGACTTTC. Translated, it gives CASSVYRGAGANVLTF.